The 18 T cell receptor beta chains reported below all come from one sample, sequenced in a study of control samples from healthy donors and cancer patients. Method: immunoSEQ multiplex PCR; TCRdb's copy keeps in-frame clones and lacks some. Altogether roughly 88,000 clones are present, roughly nine tenths being singletons, with the ten largest covering 0.85% to 1%. Sequenced: blood. The receptors stem from a woman in her 30s in good health.

V usage is TRBV7-9 and J usage is TRBJ1-6; D is uncertain. CDR3 size: 14 residues. Germline V gene lookup returns CDR1 SEHNR and CDR2 FQNEAQ (reference sequence). Trimming removed 2 bases from V and 6 bases from J, with 8 bases in between. The CDR3 coding sequence is TGTGCCAGCAGCTTAACCCGGGGTAATTCACCCCTCCACTTT. It yields the protein CASSLTRGNSPLHF.

The chain has TRBV7-9 and TRBJ2-2; D ambiguous. Germline V gives CDR1 SEHNR, CDR2 FQNEAQ (reference sequence). This CDR3 is 14 amino acids long. V was cut by 2 bases and J by 5 bases, with 9 bases left in between. CDR3: CASSLMARTGELFF. The CDR3 DNA sequence: TGTGCCAGCAGCTTAATGGCGAGGACCGGGGAGCTGTTTTTT.

J is TRBJ2-2 and V is TRBV5-8, with TRBD2 as a possible D gene (6 bases). Germline V gives CDR1 SGHTS, CDR2 YDEGEE. The CDR3 totals 15 residues. The ends were cut back, 0 bases at V and 3 bases at J, with 9 bases in the middle. The CDR3 loop reads CASSLAGLHTGELFF. The CDR3 coding sequence is TGTGCCAGCAGCTTGGCGGGACTGCACACCGGGGAGCTGTTTTTT.

V is TRBV10-2 and J is TRBJ1-1; the D gene is possibly TRBD1 (5 bases). V shed 3 bases and J shed 10 bases, with 9 bases lying between them. CDR1 WSHSY and CDR2 SAAADI come from the germline V gene. The CDR3 runs to 11 residues. The CDR3: CASSDRGGAFF. The CDR3 region has the DNA TGCGCCAGCAGTGATAGGGGCGGAGCTTTCTTT.

As concerns this clone: At the DNA level, this CDR3 is encoded by other sequences in the same sample as well. The chain employs TRBV29-1 and TRBJ2-5; 11 bases align to TRBD1. Germline V gene sequence: CDR1 SQVTM, CDR2 ANQGSEA. There are 17 residues in the CDR3. The V gene end was trimmed by 7 bases and the J gene end by 7 bases; junction bases not matched to a gene: 20. The CDR3: CSASAATGTGGQGTQYF. CDR3 nucleotide sequence: TGCAGCGCCTCAGCCGCGACCGGGACAGGGGGTCAGGGGACCCAGTACTTC.

The genes are TRBV19 and TRBJ2-3; 8 bases line up with TRBD2. Germline V gives CDR1 LNHDA, CDR2 SQIVND (reference sequence). V was clipped by 1 base and J by 6 bases; unmatched bases: 9. The CDR3 totals 16 residues. The CDR3 region is CASSIGPGLVGDTQYF. The CDR3 DNA reads TGTGCCAGTAGTATAGGGCCGGGACTAGTAGGGGATACGCAGTATTTT.

This chain joins TRBV12-3 or TRBV12-4 and TRBJ2-1; 7 bases agree with TRBD1. J lost 7 bases, V lost 7 bases, and 4 bases had no gene match. The CDR3 contains 12 residues. This chain's CDR3 is CASTTGTNEQFF. The CDR3 DNA follows: TGTGCCAGCACGACAGGGACGAATGAGCAGTTCTTC.

The chain joins TRBV10-1 to TRBJ1-1; D uncertain. CDR1 is WNHNN, CDR2 SYGVQD, per germline (reference sequence). The ends were cut back, 1 base at V and 8 bases at J, with 8 bases in the middle. The CDR3 sequence is 12 residues long. This CDR3 reads CASSEFRGEAFF. CDR3 DNA sequence: TGCGCCAGCAGTGAGTTCCGAGGGGAAGCTTTCTTT.

In regard to this clone: Additional DNA sequences in this sample encode the identical CDR3. V usage is TRBV6-1 and J usage is TRBJ2-1; 13 bases align to TRBD2. CDR3 length equals 16 residues. V lost 2 bases, J lost 10 bases, and 8 bases stayed unmatched. Germline assignment: CDR1 MNHNS and CDR2 SASEGT. The CDR3 nucleotides read TGTGCCAGCAGTGAAAAGAGGACTAGCGGGAGCTTCGAGCAGTTCTTC. Protein product: CASSEKRTSGSFEQFF.

V and J are TRBV3-1 (or the pseudogene TRBV3-2) and TRBJ1-6; D call uncertain. This CDR3 is built from 17 residues. The V gene's germline CDR1 is LGHDT and CDR2 YNNKEL (reference sequence). V was trimmed by 0 bases and J by 4 bases, leaving 13 bases between them. This CDR3 reads CASSQDSQVTYNSPLHF. The CDR3 DNA reads as TGTGCCAGCAGCCAAGATTCCCAGGTTACGTATAATTCACCCCTCCACTTT.

The chain links TRBV3-1 (or the pseudogene TRBV3-2) to TRBJ1-3; the D is unclear. Germline CDR1 reads LGHDT; CDR2 reads YNNKEL (reference sequence). This CDR3 has 11 residues. V gave up 6 bases and J gave up 4 bases, with 4 bases separating them. CDR3 region: CASRLGNTIYF. The DNA of the CDR3 is TGTGCCAGCAGACTCGGAAACACCATATATTTT.

The rearrangement uses TRBV12-3 or TRBV12-4 and TRBJ1-3; D ambiguous. The V gene lost 11 bases and the J gene lost 3 bases, with 8 bases spanning the gap. The CDR3 loop spans 11 amino acids. The CDR3 DNA sequence: TGTGCCTCGGGTAGTGGAAACACCATATATTTT. As protein: CASGSGNTIYF.

The chain couples TRBV6-4 to TRBJ2-3; no reliable D call. This CDR3 spans 14 amino acids. Germline V gene sequence: CDR1 MRHNA, CDR2 SNTAGT. The V end was cut by 2 bases, the J end by 0 bases, with 6 bases between. For the CDR3, the DNA is TGTGCCAGCAGTGACAGGGCTAGCACAGATACGCAGTATTTT. This gives the protein CASSDRASTDTQYF.

In the case of this clone: An end of the junction does not agree with germline; a read error may underlie this. This chain uses TRBV3-1 (or the pseudogene TRBV3-2) with TRBJ2-7; 9 positions match TRBD1. CDR1 is LGHDT, CDR2 YNNKEL, per germline (reference sequence). The CDR3 covers 13 residues. The CDR3 loop is CASSLSQGAGRNF. In DNA, the CDR3 is TGTGCCAGCAGCCTCTCACAGGGGGCAGGGAGGAACTTC.

The chain recombines TRBV27 with TRBJ1-1; D ambiguous. From germline, CDR1 is MNHEY and CDR2 SMNVEV (reference sequence). The CDR3 loop spans 14 amino acids. Trimming took off 2 bases at V and 6 bases at J, with 13 bases between the two ends. The CDR3 is CASSLMGSRAEAFF. The CDR3 region has the DNA TGTGCCAGCAGTTTAATGGGGTCCCGGGCTGAAGCTTTCTTT.

The rearrangement joins TRBV6-2 or TRBV6-3 to TRBJ2-2, with a tentative D call TRBD2 (6 bases). Germline assignment: CDR1 MNHEY and CDR2 SVGEGT. CDR3 length: 14 amino acids. Trimming shortened V by 6 bases and J by 1 base, and 9 bases separated the two germline ends. The CDR3: CASSRGMNTGELFF. The CDR3 DNA reads TGTGCCAGCAGCCGGGGGATGAACACCGGGGAGCTGTTTTTT.

The gene calls are TRBV9 and TRBJ1-1; weak D call: TRBD1 (5 bases). Germline V gives CDR1 SGDLS, CDR2 YYNGEE. The germline V and J ends were trimmed by 3 bases and 4 bases, with 13 bases remaining between them. The CDR3 runs to 14 residues. CDR3 nucleotide sequence: TGTGCCAGCAGCGCCGACAGACTCCTCACTGAAGCTTTCTTT. As protein: CASSADRLLTEAFF.

The gene calls are TRBV7-8 and TRBJ1-2; a possible D gene is TRBD1 (6 bases). Per germline, CDR1 SGHVS and CDR2 FQNEAQ. The germline V and J ends were trimmed by 6 bases and 2 bases, with 13 bases remaining between them. The CDR3 loop spans 14 amino acids. The CDR3 loop reads CASRDQTGNYGYTF. The CDR3 nucleotides read TGTGCCAGCAGGGATCAAACAGGGAACTATGGCTACACCTTC. The full variable domain, with the rest looked up from reference TRBV7-8 and TRBJ1-2, is GAGVSQSPRYKVAKRGQDVALRCDPISGHVSLFWYQQALGQGPEFLTYFQNEAQLDKSGLPSDRFFAERPEGSVSTLKIQRTQQEDSAVYLCASRDQTGNYGYTFGSGTRLTVV.